The present T cell receptor beta chain was sequenced within a study of blood T cell repertoires in COVID-19. Study as a whole: COVID-19 samples, acute and convalescent, were from the United States, Italy and Spain. T cells, B-cell-depleted T cells, or PBMCs provided the cDNA or gDNA that served as material.

Original processing notes: Estimation of nucleated cell counts was performed using reference gene primer amplification. Clones were sequenced by immunoSEQ multiplex PCR, and TCRdb holds only the in-frame ones, with some missing. V, J and clone size are those of that table, while D and trimming were read from the DNA. The table shows about 72,000 clones, with about 90% occurring only once. The sequenced sample consisted of peripheral blood. This sequence was found in a human donor in a cohort sampled during active COVID-19.

For the CDR3, the DNA is TGTGCCAGCAGCTCATCAGGGGGCGCCGAAGAGACCCAGTACTTC. Its translation: CASSSSGGAEETQYF. V gene TRBV7-2 combines with J gene TRBJ2-5; 8 bases match TRBD1. J gave up 3 bases and V 4 bases, and 7 bases lay outside the gene matches. The CDR3 totals 15 residues. Germline loops: CDR1 SGHTA, CDR2 FQGNSA.